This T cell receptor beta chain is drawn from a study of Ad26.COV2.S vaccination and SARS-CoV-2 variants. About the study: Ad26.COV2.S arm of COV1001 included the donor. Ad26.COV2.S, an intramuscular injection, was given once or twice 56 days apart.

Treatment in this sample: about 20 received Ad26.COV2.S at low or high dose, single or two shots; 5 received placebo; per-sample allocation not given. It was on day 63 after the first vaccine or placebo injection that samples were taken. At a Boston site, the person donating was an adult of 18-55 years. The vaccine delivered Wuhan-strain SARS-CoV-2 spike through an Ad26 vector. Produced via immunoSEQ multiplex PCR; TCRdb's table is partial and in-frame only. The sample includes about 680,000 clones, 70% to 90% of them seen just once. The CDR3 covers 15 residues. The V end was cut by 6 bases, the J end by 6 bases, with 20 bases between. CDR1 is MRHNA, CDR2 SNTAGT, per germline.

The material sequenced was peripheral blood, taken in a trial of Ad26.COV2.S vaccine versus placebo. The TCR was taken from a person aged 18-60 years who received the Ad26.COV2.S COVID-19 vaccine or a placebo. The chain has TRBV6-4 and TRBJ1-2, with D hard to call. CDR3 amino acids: CASSPRTYAVNGYTF. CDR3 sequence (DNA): TGTGCCAGCAGCCCTCGGACGTACGCGGTAAATGGCTACACCTTC.